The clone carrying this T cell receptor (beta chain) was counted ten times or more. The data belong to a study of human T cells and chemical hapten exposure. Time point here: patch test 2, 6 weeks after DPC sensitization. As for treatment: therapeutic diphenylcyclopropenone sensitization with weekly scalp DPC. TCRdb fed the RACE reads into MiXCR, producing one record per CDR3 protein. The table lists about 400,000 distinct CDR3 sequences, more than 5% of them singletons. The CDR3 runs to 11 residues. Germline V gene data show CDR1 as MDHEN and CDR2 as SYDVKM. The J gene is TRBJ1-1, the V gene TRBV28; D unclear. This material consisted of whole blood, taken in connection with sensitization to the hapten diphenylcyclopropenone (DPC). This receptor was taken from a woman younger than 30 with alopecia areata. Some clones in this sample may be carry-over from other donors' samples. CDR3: CVHRKDTEAFF. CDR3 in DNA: TGTGTGCACCGGAAGGACACTGAAGCTTTCTTT.